Listed below are T cell receptor beta chains from one sample, sequenced in a study of metastatic and nonmetastatic thyroid tumors. TCRdb reprocessed the PCR reads via MiXCR. The table lists 15,000 to 20,000 clones, roughly 26% of them singletons. The sequenced sample was adjacent normal tissue. All receptors derive from a female donor with papillary thyroid cancer or a benign thyroid nodule (not recorded which). Some clones in this sample may be carry-over from other donors' samples. Each CDR3 is given with its conserved first and last residue. D genes are given only for firm matches. Clone size is not always given. Where it is, it says once, few, many or a class for expanded clones.

j_call	v_call	clone_size	d_call	cdr3_length	cdr3_nt	cdr3_aa
TRBJ1-2	TRBV6-1	few	TRBD1	15	TGTGCCAGCAGTGAGTTCGTACAGGGGAAAACTAGCTACACCTTC	CASSEFVQGKTSYTF
TRBJ2-5	TRBV6-9	few	-	15	TGTGCCAGCAGTTATTCCGGGCGGACGGTGGAGACCCAGTACTTC	CASSYSGRTVETQYF
TRBJ2-2	TRBV5-1	once	-	12	TGCGCCAGCAGCTTGGATCTCGGGGAGCTGTTTTTT	CASSLDLGELFF
TRBJ2-2	TRBV27	-	-	15	TGTGCCAGCAGGGGGGTAGCTATAAACACCGGGGAGCTGTTTTTT	CASRGVAINTGELFF
TRBJ1-2	TRBV2	-	-	14	TGTGCCAGCACTAAAAGGGACCAAAACTATGGCTACACCTTC	CASTKRDQNYGYTF
TRBJ1-5	TRBV6-1	-	-	13	TGTGCCAGCAGTTCCGATCTGGGTCAGCCCCAGCATTTT	CASSSDLGQPQHF
TRBJ2-3	TRBV11-2	-	-	14	TGTGCCAGCAGCCAAAGGGACAGCACAGATACGCAGTATTTT	CASSQRDSTDTQYF
TRBJ1-2	TRBV15	few	-	11	TGTGCCACCAGCAGGGACTATGGCTACACCTTC	CATSRDYGYTF
TRBJ1-5	TRBV19	-	TRBD1	16	TGTGCCAGTAGCCCTACAGGGGGCGGGAGCAATCAGCCCCAGCATTTT	CASSPTGGGSNQPQHF
TRBJ2-1	TRBV12-3/TRBV12-4	-	TRBD2	14	TGTGCCAGCAGTTTAACCAGCGGGGTCAATGAGCAGTTCTTC	CASSLTSGVNEQFF
TRBJ2-1	TRBV6-1	few	-	15	TGTGCCAGCAGTCGGACAGAGCCGACCTACAATGGGCAGTTCTTC	CASSRTEPTYNGQFF
TRBJ2-1	TRBV28	few	-	16	TGTGCCAGCAGCTCAACCGGTGGGTTACTCGGGAATGAGCAGTTCTTC	CASSSTGGLLGNEQFF
TRBJ2-7	TRBV6-1	many	-	14	TGTGCCAGCAGTCTCCGGGGGCCCTCCTACGAGCAGTACTTC	CASSLRGPSYEQYF
TRBJ2-1	TRBV7-3	few	-	15	TGTGCCAGCAGCTTTAGGCAGGGGTTAAGAAATGAGCAGTTCTTC	CASSFRQGLRNEQFF
TRBJ2-7	TRBV20-1	few	-	15	TGCAGTGCCAGAAAGAGGGCGGGAACGGACTACGAGCAGTACTTC	CSARKRAGTDYEQYF
TRBJ2-3	TRBV6-2/TRBV6-3	-	TRBD2	16	TGTGCCAGCAGCGGAACCCCGACTAGCGGGGTATATACGCAGTATTTT	CASSGTPTSGVYTQYF
TRBJ2-2	TRBV6-1	-	TRBD1	15	TGTGCCAGCAGAGGACAGGGGAAGTTGGCCGGGGAGCTGTTTTTT	CASRGQGKLAGELFF
TRBJ2-1	TRBV27	-	TRBD2	15	TGTGCCAGCAGTCTGACTAGCATGATTCGCAATGAGCAGTTCTTC	CASSLTSMIRNEQFF
TRBJ1-1	TRBV5-1	-	TRBD1	16	TGCGCCAGCAGCTCTCAGGGGGCGCGGGTGAACACTGAAGCTTTCTTT	CASSSQGARVNTEAFF
TRBJ2-5	TRBV3-1	-	TRBD1	14	TGTGCCAGCACGGTCGGGGACAGGGGTCAGACCCAGTACTTC	CASTVGDRGQTQYF
TRBJ2-1	TRBV27	few	-	15	TGTGCCAGCAGTTTATCTGCAGGGGCTTACAATGAGCAGTTCTTC	CASSLSAGAYNEQFF
TRBJ2-2	TRBV19	-	-	15	TGTGCCAGTACCGTCGACGGGGCGCACACCGGGGAGCTGTTTTTT	CASTVDGAHTGELFF
TRBJ2-7	TRBV5-1	few	TRBD2	15	TGCGCCAGCAGCTCCCACGGGACTAGCGGGTACGAGCAGTACTTC	CASSSHGTSGYEQYF
TRBJ1-6	TRBV4-1	-	-	19	TGCGCCAGCAGCGCATCCCTCCGCCGTAAGGGTTCCTATAATTCACCCCTCCACTTT	CASSASLRRKGSYNSPLHF
TRBJ1-4	TRBV27	-	TRBD1	15	TGTGCCAGCAGTAGGGGACAGGCGGCTAATGAAAAACTGTTTTTT	CASSRGQAANEKLFF
TRBJ2-2	TRBV2	-	-	16	TGTGCCAGCAGTGAATGGTGGGGGATCAACACCGGGGAGCTGTTTTTT	CASSEWWGINTGELFF
TRBJ2-1	TRBV11-1	-	TRBD2	15	TGTGCCAGCAGCTTAGGGACTAGCGGGATAAATGAGCAGTTCTTC	CASSLGTSGINEQFF
TRBJ1-1	TRBV7-8	-	TRBD1	17	TGTGCCAGCAGCTTAGTGTTTACAGGGGATAGACACACTGAAGCTTTCTTT	CASSLVFTGDRHTEAFF
TRBJ2-5	TRBV19	-	TRBD2	16	TGTGCCAGTAGTATAGTGGGCGGGAGGCCGCGGGAGACCCAGTACTTC	CASSIVGGRPRETQYF
TRBJ1-1	TRBV11-2	-	TRBD1	13	TGTGCCAGCAGCTCACCACAGGGGCCAGAAGCTTTCTTT	CASSSPQGPEAFF
TRBJ2-3	TRBV20-1	few	-	12	TGCAGTTCCTCGTACGGGTCAGATACGCAGTATTTT	CSSSYGSDTQYF
TRBJ2-1	TRBV6-1	-	-	13	TGTGCCAGCAGTGTGGATTGGCTCCGCCAGCAGTTCTTC	CASSVDWLRQQFF
TRBJ1-3	TRBV12-3/TRBV12-4	few	-	14	TGTGCCAGCAGGCCGACTCGCTCTGGAAACACCATATATTTT	CASRPTRSGNTIYF
TRBJ2-3	TRBV5-1	large	TRBD2	18	TGCGCCAGCAGCTCTGTCCCGGGACTAGCGGGAATCGCAGATACGCAGTATTTT	CASSSVPGLAGIADTQYF
TRBJ2-3	TRBV6-5	-	-	14	TGTGCCAGCAGTTTCTACGGTAGCACAGATACGCAGTATTTT	CASSFYGSTDTQYF
TRBJ2-7	TRBV28	few	-	14	TGTGCCAGCTTTCAGCGGGCCGAATCCTACGAGCAGTACTTC	CASFQRAESYEQYF
TRBJ2-1	TRBV6-1	-	-	15	TGTGCCAGCACCAGGGTGGCTCCCTCCTACAATGAGCAGTTCTTC	CASTRVAPSYNEQFF
TRBJ2-3	TRBV5-1	-	-	13	TGCGCCAGCAAAAGAGGGCCCACAGATACGCAGTATTTT	CASKRGPTDTQYF
TRBJ1-2	TRBV2	few	TRBD1	16	TGTGCCAGCGTTGGAGGGACAGGGGGCGCTGAATATGGCTACACCTTC	CASVGGTGGAEYGYTF
TRBJ1-2	TRBV6-1	-	-	13	TGTGCCAGCAGAGATCGGGGGCCCTATGGCCACACCTTC	CASRDRGPYGHTF
TRBJ2-4	TRBV7-9	few	TRBD2	15	TGTGCCAGCAGCCCCTCTGGGCAGGGAGGGGACATTCAGTACTTC	CASSPSGQGGDIQYF
TRBJ2-6	TRBV4-2	-	TRBD2	18	TGTGCCAGCAGCCTCGGGACTAGCGGGAGGGCTGGGGCCAACGTCCTGACTTTC	CASSLGTSGRAGANVLTF
TRBJ2-1	TRBV6-1	few	-	14	TGTGCCAGCAGTGAATGGGGGCCGCGGGATGAGCAGTTCTTC	CASSEWGPRDEQFF
TRBJ1-6	TRBV28	few	-	13	TGTGCCAGCAGGCCCTCAGGGGTGGCACCCCTCCACTTT	CASRPSGVAPLHF
TRBJ1-1	TRBV27	many	-	16	TGTGCCAGCAGTTCTTCAGGGGTCCCTACGGGCACTGAAGCTTTCTTT	CASSSSGVPTGTEAFF
TRBJ2-1	TRBV7-9	medium-sized	TRBD2	14	TGTGCCAGCAGCGTTTCACGGGAGGGGAATGAGCAGTTCTTC	CASSVSREGNEQFF
TRBJ2-2	TRBV2	-	-	14	TGTGCCAGCAGTGTGGGAGGGAACACCGGGGAGCTGTTTTTT	CASSVGGNTGELFF
TRBJ2-1	TRBV11-1	-	-	15	TGTGCCAGCAGCTTAGGGCTAGGTTCCTACAATGAGCAGTTCTTC	CASSLGLGSYNEQFF